Listed below are T cell receptor beta chains from one sample, sequenced in a study of blood T cell repertoires in COVID-19. Profiling relied on immunoSEQ multiplex PCR, and the TCRdb table lists in-frame clones only, not all of them. The sample has approximately 140,000 clones, roughly nine tenths seen once; the top ten hold over 4%. The sample was PBMCs or T cells enriched from blood (not recorded which). These receptors were taken from a middle-aged woman who had been exposed to COVID-19. CDR3s include the opening cysteine and the closing phenylalanine or tryptophan. The order of the fields is D gene, J gene, clone size, V gene, CDR3 DNA, CDR3 protein. A D gene is named only where the DNA matches it firmly. Clone sizes are given selectively: once, few, many, or a class where the clone is expanded.

d_call: TRBD1
j_call: TRBJ2-7
clone_size: NA
v_call: TRBV11-2
cdr3_nt: TGTGCCAGCAGCCCCGGACAGGGATTAAACTACGAGCAGTACTTC
cdr3_aa: CASSPGQGLNYEQYF

d_call: TRBD1
j_call: TRBJ2-7
clone_size: NA
v_call: TRBV7-9
cdr3_nt: TGTGCCACAAAGGGACAGGGGGCGAATATTGAGCAGTACTTC
cdr3_aa: CATKGQGANIEQYF

d_call: NA
j_call: TRBJ1-1
clone_size: NA
v_call: TRBV27
cdr3_nt: TGTGCCAGCAGTTCAGGGGTGAGGACTGAAGCTTTCTTT
cdr3_aa: CASSSGVRTEAFF

d_call: NA
j_call: TRBJ1-1
clone_size: few
v_call: TRBV5-5
cdr3_nt: TGTGCCAGCAGCGTAGTCAGGGGTGAAACTGAAGCTTTCTTT
cdr3_aa: CASSVVRGETEAFF

d_call: TRBD2
j_call: TRBJ2-1
clone_size: NA
v_call: TRBV27
cdr3_nt: TGTGCCAGCAGTCCCCCGAGCGGGAGCTCCTACAATGAGCAGTTCTTC
cdr3_aa: CASSPPSGSSYNEQFF

d_call: NA
j_call: TRBJ2-2
clone_size: NA
v_call: TRBV7-9
cdr3_nt: TGTGCCAGCAGCTCAGCCAGCGGAAAACACCGCGGGGAGCTGTTTTTT
cdr3_aa: CASSSASGKHRGELFF

d_call: NA
j_call: TRBJ2-7
clone_size: NA
v_call: TRBV6-5
cdr3_nt: TGTGCCAGCAGTTACTCGATTGAGGGGGTGACGTACGAGCAGTACTTC
cdr3_aa: CASSYSIEGVTYEQYF

d_call: NA
j_call: TRBJ2-1
clone_size: NA
v_call: TRBV9
cdr3_nt: TGTGCCAGCGGCGGTCTAGCACGGAATGAGCAGTTCTTC
cdr3_aa: CASGGLARNEQFF

d_call: NA
j_call: TRBJ1-2
clone_size: NA
v_call: TRBV19
cdr3_nt: TGTGCCAGTAGTATACTTAACAGGGCAAACTATGGCTACACCTTC
cdr3_aa: CASSILNRANYGYTF

d_call: TRBD1
j_call: TRBJ1-1
clone_size: NA
v_call: TRBV14
cdr3_nt: TGTGCCAGCAGCCCCCGACAGGGGGGACGCACTGAAGCTTTCTTT
cdr3_aa: CASSPRQGGRTEAFF

d_call: TRBD2
j_call: TRBJ2-7
clone_size: NA
v_call: TRBV28
cdr3_nt: TGTGCCGGGGGTAGCGGGGCCTTTCGGGAGCAGTACTTC
cdr3_aa: CAGGSGAFREQYF

d_call: TRBD1
j_call: TRBJ1-4
clone_size: NA
v_call: TRBV29-1
cdr3_nt: TGCAGCGTATATGGGACAGAGAATGAAAAACTGTTTTTT
cdr3_aa: CSVYGTENEKLFF

d_call: NA
j_call: TRBJ2-1
clone_size: NA
v_call: TRBV7-6
cdr3_nt: TGTGCCAGCAGCCGAGCCTACAATGAGCAGTTCTTC
cdr3_aa: CASSRAYNEQFF

d_call: NA
j_call: TRBJ2-1
clone_size: NA
v_call: TRBV5-6
cdr3_nt: TGTGCCAGCAGCTCGAGGGACTGGGACAATGAGCAGTTCTTC
cdr3_aa: CASSSRDWDNEQFF

d_call: TRBD1
j_call: TRBJ1-1
clone_size: NA
v_call: TRBV5-5
cdr3_nt: TGTGCCAGCAGCTCTGGACAGGGATATTTGAACACTGAAGCTTTCTTT
cdr3_aa: CASSSGQGYLNTEAFF

d_call: NA
j_call: TRBJ1-1
clone_size: NA
v_call: TRBV6-5
cdr3_nt: TGTGCCAGCAGTTACTCGGGAGGGAGCACTGAAGCTTTCTTT
cdr3_aa: CASSYSGGSTEAFF

d_call: NA
j_call: TRBJ1-2
clone_size: NA
v_call: TRBV12-1
cdr3_nt: TGTGCCAGCAGCTCAAACCGGACAGGATCGAACTATGGCTACACCTTC
cdr3_aa: CASSSNRTGSNYGYTF

d_call: TRBD1
j_call: TRBJ2-1
clone_size: NA
v_call: TRBV4-1
cdr3_nt: TGCGCCAGCAGTCAAATCCGGGACAGAAGAAATGAGCAGTTCTTC
cdr3_aa: CASSQIRDRRNEQFF

d_call: NA
j_call: TRBJ1-3
clone_size: NA
v_call: TRBV18
cdr3_nt: TGTGCCAGCTCACCTCCCGGGAGCAGAAACACCATATATTTT
cdr3_aa: CASSPPGSRNTIYF

d_call: TRBD2
j_call: TRBJ2-1
clone_size: NA
v_call: TRBV5-1
cdr3_nt: TGCGCCAGCGGCCCTGGGACTAGCGGGATGAATGAGCAGTTCTTC
cdr3_aa: CASGPGTSGMNEQFF

d_call: NA
j_call: TRBJ1-4
clone_size: NA
v_call: TRBV27
cdr3_nt: TGTGCCAGCAGAGCAGACAGAGCAACTAATGAAAAACTGTTTTTT
cdr3_aa: CASRADRATNEKLFF

d_call: TRBD1
j_call: TRBJ1-5
clone_size: NA
v_call: TRBV29-1
cdr3_nt: TGCAGCGTAGCAGGGGGAAACCAGCCCCAGCATTTT
cdr3_aa: CSVAGGNQPQHF

d_call: NA
j_call: TRBJ2-7
clone_size: NA
v_call: TRBV6-5
cdr3_nt: TGTGCCAGCAGTTACACTTCCGGCGAGCAGTACTTC
cdr3_aa: CASSYTSGEQYF

d_call: NA
j_call: TRBJ2-3
clone_size: NA
v_call: TRBV6-5
cdr3_nt: TGTGCCAGCAGCTTCAGAGATACGCAGTATTTT
cdr3_aa: CASSFRDTQYF

d_call: TRBD1
j_call: TRBJ1-2
clone_size: NA
v_call: TRBV6-5
cdr3_nt: TGTGCCAGCTACCGGGACAGCTATGGCTACACCTTC
cdr3_aa: CASYRDSYGYTF

d_call: TRBD1
j_call: TRBJ1-2
clone_size: NA
v_call: TRBV6-2/TRBV6-3
cdr3_nt: TGTGCCAGCAGTTACGGTGGGACAGGGATTGAAAATGGCTACACCTTC
cdr3_aa: CASSYGGTGIENGYTF

d_call: TRBD1
j_call: TRBJ2-5
clone_size: NA
v_call: TRBV9
cdr3_nt: TGTGCCAGCAGCTTCGGACAGGCCGAAGAGACCCAGTACTTC
cdr3_aa: CASSFGQAEETQYF

d_call: TRBD1
j_call: TRBJ1-2
clone_size: NA
v_call: TRBV5-1
cdr3_nt: TGCGCCAGCAGCCTTAGGGGGCGCGAAGACTATGGCTACACCTTC
cdr3_aa: CASSLRGREDYGYTF

d_call: NA
j_call: TRBJ1-1
clone_size: NA
v_call: TRBV6-5
cdr3_nt: TGTGCCAGCTCCCTTGTTGCGGGGTTTGAAGCTTTCTTT
cdr3_aa: CASSLVAGFEAFF

d_call: NA
j_call: TRBJ1-2
clone_size: NA
v_call: TRBV20-1
cdr3_nt: TGCAGTGCGAGTACAGGGAACTATGGCTACACCTTC
cdr3_aa: CSASTGNYGYTF

d_call: NA
j_call: TRBJ2-1
clone_size: NA
v_call: TRBV9
cdr3_nt: TGTGCCAGCAGCCCCGGCGGCAATGAGCAGTTCTTC
cdr3_aa: CASSPGGNEQFF

d_call: TRBD1
j_call: TRBJ2-2
clone_size: once
v_call: TRBV2
cdr3_nt: TGTGCCACCTGGGGGCCAGGGGGCAGGACCGGGGAGCTGTTTTTT
cdr3_aa: CATWGPGGRTGELFF

d_call: NA
j_call: TRBJ1-2
clone_size: NA
v_call: TRBV5-1
cdr3_nt: TGCGCCAGCAGCTTGGCCGAGCGTCCAGGGACTACCACCTTC
cdr3_aa: CASSLAERPGTTTF